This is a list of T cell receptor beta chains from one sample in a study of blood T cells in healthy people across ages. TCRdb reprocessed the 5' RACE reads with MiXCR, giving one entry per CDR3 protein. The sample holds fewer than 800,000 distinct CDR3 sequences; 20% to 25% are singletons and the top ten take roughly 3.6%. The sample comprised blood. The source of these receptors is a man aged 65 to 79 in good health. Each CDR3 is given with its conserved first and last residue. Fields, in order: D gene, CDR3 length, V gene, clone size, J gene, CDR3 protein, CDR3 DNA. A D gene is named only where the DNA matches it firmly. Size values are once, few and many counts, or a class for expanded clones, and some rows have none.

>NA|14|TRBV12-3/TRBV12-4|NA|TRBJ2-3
CASSLGSFADTQYF
TGTGCCAGCAGTTTGGGCAGTTTCGCAGATACGCAGTATTTT
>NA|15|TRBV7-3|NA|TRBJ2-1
CASSLMADHSNEQFF
TGTGCCAGCAGCTTAATGGCGGACCACAGCAATGAGCAGTTCTTC
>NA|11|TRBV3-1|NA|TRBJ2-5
CASSREDEQYF
TGTGCCAGCAGCCGAGAAGATGAGCAGTACTTC
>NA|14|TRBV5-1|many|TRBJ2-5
CASSQQGGTETQYF
TGCGCCAGCAGCCAACAGGGAGGAACTGAGACCCAGTACTTC
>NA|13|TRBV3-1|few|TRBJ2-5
CASTAFGQETQYF
TGTGCCAGCACTGCTTTCGGGCAAGAGACCCAGTACTTC
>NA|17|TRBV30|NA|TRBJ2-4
CAWSTDNGASALNIQYF
TGTGCCTGGAGTACAGACAACGGGGCTTCGGCTTTAAACATTCAGTACTTC
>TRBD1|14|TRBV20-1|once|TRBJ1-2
CSADGQGENYGYTF
TGCAGTGCTGACGGACAGGGGGAAAACTATGGCTACACCTTC
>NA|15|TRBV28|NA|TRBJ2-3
CASSFFVGSEDTQYF
TGTGCCAGCAGTTTCTTCGTCGGCAGCGAAGATACGCAGTATTTT
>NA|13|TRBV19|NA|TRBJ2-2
CASSIQSTGELFF
TGTGCCAGTAGTATTCAAAGCACCGGGGAGCTGTTTTTT
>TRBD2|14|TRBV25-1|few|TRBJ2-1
CASDGTGGPGEQFF
TGTGCCAGCGACGGAACGGGAGGGCCCGGTGAGCAGTTCTTC
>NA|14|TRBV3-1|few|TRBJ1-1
CASSGDEANTEAFF
TGTGCCAGCAGCGGGGACGAAGCGAACACTGAAGCTTTCTTT
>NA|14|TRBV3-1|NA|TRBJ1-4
CASSQGRTAIKLFF
TGTGCCAGCAGCCAGGGACGTACGGCGATTAAACTGTTTTTT
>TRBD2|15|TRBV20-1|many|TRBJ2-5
CSARDQREGLETQYF
TGCAGTGCTAGAGACCAGCGGGAGGGCTTGGAGACCCAGTACTTC
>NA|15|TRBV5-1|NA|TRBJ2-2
CASSLGHGGTGELFF
TGCGCCAGCAGCTTGGGTCATGGTGGGACCGGGGAGCTGTTTTTT
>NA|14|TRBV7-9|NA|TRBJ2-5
CASSAVGAGETQYF
TGTGCCAGCAGCGCAGTTGGGGCGGGCGAGACCCAGTACTTC
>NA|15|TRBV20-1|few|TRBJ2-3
CSAINRGGNTDTQYF
TGCAGTGCTATAAATCGGGGCGGAAACACAGATACGCAGTATTTT
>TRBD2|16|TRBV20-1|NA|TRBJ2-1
CSARRVGGRAHNEQFF
TGCAGTGCTAGGAGGGTCGGGGGGAGGGCCCACAATGAGCAGTTCTTC
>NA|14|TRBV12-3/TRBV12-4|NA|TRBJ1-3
CAGSPSGHGNTIYF
TGTGCCGGCAGCCCGAGTGGGCACGGAAACACCATATATTTT
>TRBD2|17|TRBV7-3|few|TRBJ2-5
CASSSGLAGGIQETQYF
TGTGCCAGCAGCTCTGGACTAGCGGGGGGTATTCAAGAGACCCAGTACTTC
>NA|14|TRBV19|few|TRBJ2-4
CASSILDAKNIQYF
TGTGCCAGTAGTATATTGGACGCCAAAAACATTCAGTACTTC
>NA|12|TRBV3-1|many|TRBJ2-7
CASSQAGYEQYF
TGTGCCAGCAGCCAAGCGGGCTACGAGCAGTACTTC
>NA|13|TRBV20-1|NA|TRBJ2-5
CSGSQGRRETQYF
TGCAGTGGGTCCCAGGGGCGAAGAGAGACCCAGTACTTC
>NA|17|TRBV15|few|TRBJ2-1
CATSRDGPGGFYNEQFF
TGTGCCACCAGCAGAGATGGACCTGGGGGTTTTTACAATGAGCAGTTCTTC
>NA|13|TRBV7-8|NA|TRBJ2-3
CASSRRVPDTQYF
TGTGCCAGCAGCCGGAGGGTCCCAGATACGCAGTATTTT
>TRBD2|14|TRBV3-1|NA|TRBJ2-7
CASSLKAGEVEQYF
TGTGCCAGCAGCCTAAAAGCGGGAGAGGTCGAGCAGTACTTC
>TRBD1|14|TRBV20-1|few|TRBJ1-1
CSASRQGVLTEAFF
TGCAGTGCTAGTAGGCAGGGGGTTCTCACTGAAGCTTTCTTT